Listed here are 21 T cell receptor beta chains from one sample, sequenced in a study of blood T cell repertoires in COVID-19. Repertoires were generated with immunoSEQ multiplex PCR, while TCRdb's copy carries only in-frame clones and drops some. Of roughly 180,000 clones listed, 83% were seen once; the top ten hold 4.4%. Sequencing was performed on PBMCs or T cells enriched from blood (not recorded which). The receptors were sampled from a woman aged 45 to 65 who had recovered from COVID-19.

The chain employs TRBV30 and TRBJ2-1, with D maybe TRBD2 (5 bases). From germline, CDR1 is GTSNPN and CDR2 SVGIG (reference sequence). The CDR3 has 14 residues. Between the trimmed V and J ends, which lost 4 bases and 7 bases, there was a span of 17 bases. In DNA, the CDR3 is TGTGCCTGGACTATCTCAGCTGGAGGTAATGAGCAGTTCTTC. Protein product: CAWTISAGGNEQFF.

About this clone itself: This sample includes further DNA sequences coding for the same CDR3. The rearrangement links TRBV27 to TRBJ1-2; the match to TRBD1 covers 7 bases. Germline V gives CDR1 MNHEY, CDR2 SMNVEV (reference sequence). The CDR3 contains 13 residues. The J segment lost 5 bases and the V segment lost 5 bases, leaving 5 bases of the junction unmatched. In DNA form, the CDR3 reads TGTGCCAGCAGTCCGGACAGGAATTATGGCTACACCTTC. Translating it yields CASSPDRNYGYTF.

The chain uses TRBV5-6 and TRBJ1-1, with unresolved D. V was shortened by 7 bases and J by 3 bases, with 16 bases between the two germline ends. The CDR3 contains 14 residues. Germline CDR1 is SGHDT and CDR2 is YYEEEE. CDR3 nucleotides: TGTGCCAGCTGCCCTCCGGAGGTCGACACTGAAGCTTTCTTT. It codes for CASCPPEVDTEAFF.

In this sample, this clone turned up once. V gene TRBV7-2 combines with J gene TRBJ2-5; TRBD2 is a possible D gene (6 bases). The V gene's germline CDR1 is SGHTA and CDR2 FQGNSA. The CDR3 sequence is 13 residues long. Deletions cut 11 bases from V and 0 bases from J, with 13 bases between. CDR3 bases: TGTGCCCTTGGGGGGACGTACCAAGAGACCCAGTACTTC. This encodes CALGGTYQETQYF. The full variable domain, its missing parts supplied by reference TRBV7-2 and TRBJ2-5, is GAGVSQSPSNKVTEKGKDVELRCDPISGHTALYWYRQSLGQGLEFLIYFQGNSAPDKSGLPSDRFSAERTGGSVSTLTIQRTQQEDSAVYLCALGGTYQETQYFGPGTRLLVL.

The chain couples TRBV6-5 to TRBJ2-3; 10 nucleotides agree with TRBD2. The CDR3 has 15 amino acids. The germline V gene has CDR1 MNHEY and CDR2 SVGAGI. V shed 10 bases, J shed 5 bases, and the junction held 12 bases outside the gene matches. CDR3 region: CATAGRASGGDTQYF. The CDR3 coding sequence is TGTGCCACCGCCGGGAGGGCTAGCGGGGGAGATACGCAGTATTTT.

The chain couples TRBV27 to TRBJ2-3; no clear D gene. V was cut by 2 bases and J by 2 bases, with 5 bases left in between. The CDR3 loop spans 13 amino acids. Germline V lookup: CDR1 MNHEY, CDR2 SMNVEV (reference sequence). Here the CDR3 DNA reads TGTGCCAGCAGTTTACGGGTCACAGATACGCAGTATTTT. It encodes CASSLRVTDTQYF.

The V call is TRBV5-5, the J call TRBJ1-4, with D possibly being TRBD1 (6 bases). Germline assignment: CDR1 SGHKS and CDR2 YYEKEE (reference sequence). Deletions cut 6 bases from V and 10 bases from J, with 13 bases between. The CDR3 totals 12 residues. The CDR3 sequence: CASIAVGGKLFF. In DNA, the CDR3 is TGTGCCAGCATCGCGGTAGGGGGAAAACTGTTTTTT.

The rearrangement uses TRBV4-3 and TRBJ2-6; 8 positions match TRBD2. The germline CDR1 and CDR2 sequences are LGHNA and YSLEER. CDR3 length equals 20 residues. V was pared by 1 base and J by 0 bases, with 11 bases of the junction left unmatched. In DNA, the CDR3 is TGCGCCAGCAGCCAAGTGGGGGCGGGACTAGTTCTCTCTGGGGCCAACGTCCTGACTTTC. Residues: CASSQVGAGLVLSGANVLTF.

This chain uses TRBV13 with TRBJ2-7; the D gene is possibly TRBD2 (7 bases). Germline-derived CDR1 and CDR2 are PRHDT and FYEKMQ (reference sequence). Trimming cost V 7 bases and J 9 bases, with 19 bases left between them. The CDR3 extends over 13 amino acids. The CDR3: CASTTGRGGRQYV. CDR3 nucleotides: TGTGCCAGCACCACCGGAAGGGGGGGCAGGCAGTACGTC.

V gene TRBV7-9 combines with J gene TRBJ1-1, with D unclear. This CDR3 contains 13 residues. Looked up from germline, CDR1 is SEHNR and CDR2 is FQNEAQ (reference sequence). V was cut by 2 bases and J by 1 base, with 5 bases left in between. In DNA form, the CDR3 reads TGTGCCAGCAGCTTACGGGGGAACACTGAAGCTTTCTTT. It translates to CASSLRGNTEAFF.

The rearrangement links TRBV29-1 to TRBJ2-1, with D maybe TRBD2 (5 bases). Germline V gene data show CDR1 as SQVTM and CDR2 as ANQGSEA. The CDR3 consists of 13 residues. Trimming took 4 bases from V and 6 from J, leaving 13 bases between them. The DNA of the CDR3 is TGCAGCGTTGTGGATGGCGGGTCCAATGAGCAGTTCTTC. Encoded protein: CSVVDGGSNEQFF.

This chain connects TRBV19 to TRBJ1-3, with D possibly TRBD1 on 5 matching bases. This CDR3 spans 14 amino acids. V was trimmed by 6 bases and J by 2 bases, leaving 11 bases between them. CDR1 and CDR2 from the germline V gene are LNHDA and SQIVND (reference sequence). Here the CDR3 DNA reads TGTGCCAGTAGCGGACAATTCACTGGAAACACCATATATTTT. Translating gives CASSGQFTGNTIYF.

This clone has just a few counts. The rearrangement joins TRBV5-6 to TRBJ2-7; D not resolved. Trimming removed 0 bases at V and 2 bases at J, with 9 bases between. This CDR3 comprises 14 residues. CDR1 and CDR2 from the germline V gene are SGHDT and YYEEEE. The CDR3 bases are TGTGCCAGCAGCTTGGCTCACGGAGCCTACGAGCAGTACGTC. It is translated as CASSLAHGAYEQYV.

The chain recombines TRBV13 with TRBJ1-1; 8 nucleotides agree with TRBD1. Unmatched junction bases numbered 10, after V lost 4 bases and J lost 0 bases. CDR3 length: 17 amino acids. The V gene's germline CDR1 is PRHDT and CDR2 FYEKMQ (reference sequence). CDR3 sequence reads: CASSSPTGAALNTEAFF. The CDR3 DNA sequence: TGTGCCAGCAGCTCTCCGACAGGGGCGGCTCTGAACACTGAAGCTTTCTTT. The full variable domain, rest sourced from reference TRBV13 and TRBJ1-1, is AAGVIQSPRHLIKEKRETATLKCYPIPRHDTVYWYQQGPGQDPQFLISFYEKMQSDKGSIPDRFSAQQFSDYHSELNMSSLELGDSALYFCASSSPTGAALNTEAFFGQGTRLTVV.

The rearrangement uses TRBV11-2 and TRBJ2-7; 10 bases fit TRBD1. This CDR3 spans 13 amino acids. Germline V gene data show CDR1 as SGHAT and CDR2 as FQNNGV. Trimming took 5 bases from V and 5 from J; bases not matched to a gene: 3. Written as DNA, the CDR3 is TGTGCCAGCAGCCGGGACAGGGGCGACGAGCAGTACGTC. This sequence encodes CASSRDRGDEQYV.

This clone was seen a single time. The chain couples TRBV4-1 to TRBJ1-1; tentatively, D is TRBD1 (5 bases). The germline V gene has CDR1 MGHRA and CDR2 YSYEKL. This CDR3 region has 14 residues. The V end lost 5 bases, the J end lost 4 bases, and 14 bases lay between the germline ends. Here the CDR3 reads CASSIPGIGTEAFF. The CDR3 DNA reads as TGCGCCAGCAGCATACCAGGGATCGGCACTGAAGCTTTCTTT.

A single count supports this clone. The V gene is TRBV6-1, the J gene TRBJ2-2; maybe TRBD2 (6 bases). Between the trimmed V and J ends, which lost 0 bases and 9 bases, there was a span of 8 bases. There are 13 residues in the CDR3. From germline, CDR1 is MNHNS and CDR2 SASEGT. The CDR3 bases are TGTGCCAGCAGTGAAGCCGGGGGTTGGGAGCTGTTTTTT. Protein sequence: CASSEAGGWELFF.

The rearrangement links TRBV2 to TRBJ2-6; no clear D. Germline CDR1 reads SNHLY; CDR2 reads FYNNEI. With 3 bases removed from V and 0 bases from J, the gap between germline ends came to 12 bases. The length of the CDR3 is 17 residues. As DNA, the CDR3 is TGTGCCAGCAGTGATAACAGCCGCCTCTCTGGGGCCAACGTCCTGACTTTC. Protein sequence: CASSDNSRLSGANVLTF. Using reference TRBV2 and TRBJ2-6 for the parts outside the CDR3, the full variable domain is EPEVTQTPSHQVTQMGQEVILRCVPISNHLYFYWYRQILGQKVEFLVSFYNNEISEKSEIFDDQFSVERPDGSNFTLKIRSTKLEDSAMYFCASSDNSRLSGANVLTFGAGSRLTVL.

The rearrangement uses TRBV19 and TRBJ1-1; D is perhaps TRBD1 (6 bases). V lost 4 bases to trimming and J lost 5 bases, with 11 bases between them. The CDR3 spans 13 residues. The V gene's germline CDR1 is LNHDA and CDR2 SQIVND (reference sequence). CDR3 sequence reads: CASSNQRGTEAFF. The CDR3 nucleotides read TGTGCCAGTAGTAACCAAAGGGGGACTGAAGCTTTCTTT.

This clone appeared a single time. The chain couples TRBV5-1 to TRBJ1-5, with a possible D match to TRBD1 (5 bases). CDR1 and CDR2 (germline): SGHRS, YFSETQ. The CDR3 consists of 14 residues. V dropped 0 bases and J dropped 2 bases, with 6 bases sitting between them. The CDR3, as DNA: TGCGCCAGCAGCTTGGCGGGGGGCAATCAGCCCCAGCATTTT. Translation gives CASSLAGGNQPQHF.

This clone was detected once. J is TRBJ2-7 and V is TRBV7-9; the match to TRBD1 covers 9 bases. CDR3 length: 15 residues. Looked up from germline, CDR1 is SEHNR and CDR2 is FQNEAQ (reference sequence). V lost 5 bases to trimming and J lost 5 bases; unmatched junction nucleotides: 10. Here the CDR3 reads CASSPNRGQGNEQYV. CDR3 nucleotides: TGTGCCAGCAGCCCTAACCGAGGACAGGGGAACGAGCAGTACGTC.